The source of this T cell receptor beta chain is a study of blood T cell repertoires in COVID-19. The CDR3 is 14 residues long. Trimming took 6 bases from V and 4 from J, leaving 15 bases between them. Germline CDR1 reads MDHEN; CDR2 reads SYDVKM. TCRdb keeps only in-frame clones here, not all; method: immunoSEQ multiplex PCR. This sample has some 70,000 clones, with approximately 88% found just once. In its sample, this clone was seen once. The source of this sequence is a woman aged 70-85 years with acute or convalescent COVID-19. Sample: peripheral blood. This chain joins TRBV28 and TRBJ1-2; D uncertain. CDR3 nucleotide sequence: TGTGCCAGCAGCCCCACTTCCGGGAGCTATGGCTACACCTTC. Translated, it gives CASSPTSGSYGYTF.